This TCR beta chain was captured by sequencing in a study of cytomegalovirus exposure and HLA in healthy donors. As for this clone: The target antigen is unknown.

Primers included in the PCR were 60 Vbeta and 13 Jbeta primers. TCRdb keeps only in-frame clones here, not all; method: immunoSEQ multiplex PCR. Found here are about 160,000 clones, 75% to 85% of them singletons; the top ten hold under 1%. The CDR3 runs 14 residues. J gave up 4 bases and V 7 bases, and 6 bases lay outside the gene matches. Germline V gene lookup returns CDR1 MNHNS and CDR2 SASEGT. Study outcomes and limitations: The authors assumed roughly uniform sequencing depth across donors for presence/absence analyses. Based on reports, TCR beta sequences accurately predicted HLA-A and HLA-B alleles for most subjects.

The TCR originated in a girl aged 2-15 years in good health and CMV-seropositive. The chain carries TRBV6-1 and TRBJ2-3; TRBD2 matches at 9 bases. Material for sequencing was PBMCs. The CDR3 loop is CASTSGMGADTQYF. CDR3 DNA: TGTGCCAGCACTAGCGGGATGGGGGCAGATACGCAGTATTTT.